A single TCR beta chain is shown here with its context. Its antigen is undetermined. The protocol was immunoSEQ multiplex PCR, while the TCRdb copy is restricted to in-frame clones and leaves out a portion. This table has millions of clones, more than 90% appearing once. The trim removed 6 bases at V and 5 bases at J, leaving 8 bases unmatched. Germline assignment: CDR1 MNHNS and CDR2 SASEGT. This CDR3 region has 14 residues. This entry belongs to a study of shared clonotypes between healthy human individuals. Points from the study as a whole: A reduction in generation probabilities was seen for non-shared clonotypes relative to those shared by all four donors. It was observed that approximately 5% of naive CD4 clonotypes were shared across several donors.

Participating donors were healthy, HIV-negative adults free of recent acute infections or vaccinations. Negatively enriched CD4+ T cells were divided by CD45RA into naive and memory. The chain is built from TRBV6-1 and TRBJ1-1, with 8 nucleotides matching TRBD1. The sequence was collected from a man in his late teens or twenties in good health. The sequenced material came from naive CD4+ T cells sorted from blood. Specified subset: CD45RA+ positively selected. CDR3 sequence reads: CASRASGGRTEAFF. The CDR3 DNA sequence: TGTGCCAGCAGGGCTTCAGGGGGCCGGACTGAAGCTTTCTTT.